The source of this T cell receptor beta chain is a study of T cells in localized non-small cell lung cancer. Study-level results: In the blood, greater T cell density corresponded to longer overall survival. Uninvolved adjacent lung had the highest recorded T cell clonality, with tumor below it. Heterogeneity remains possible because sequencing was limited to only one tumor region. The appearance of a median approximately 60 of the top 100 tumor clones was seen in adjacent lung.

Concerning this clone itself: Its target is not known.

This CDR3 is built from 14 residues. V was trimmed by 4 bases and J by 4 bases, leaving 14 bases between them. Germline V gene sequence: CDR1 SGHTS, CDR2 YDEGEE. Data came from immunoSEQ multiplex PCR; TCRdb stores just in-frame clones and leaves some out. The table lists over 40,000 clones, 70% to 90% of them singletons. The sequencing used peripheral blood, collected before any cancer treatment. This TCR was sampled from a woman aged 18-55 years with stage III lung adenocarcinoma. The V call is TRBV5-8, the J call TRBJ1-1, with D possibly being TRBD1 (5 bases). DNA for the CDR3: TGTGCCAGCAGCAATCGTATAGGGGCCACTGAAGCTTTCTTT. It specifies CASSNRIGATEAFF. Together with reference TRBV5-8 and TRBJ1-1, the CDR3 gives the full variable domain: EAGVTQSPTHLIKTRGQQATLRCSPISGHTSVYWYQQALGLGLQFLLWYDEGEERNRGNFPPRFSGRQFPNYSSELNVNALELEDSALYLCASSNRIGATEAFFGQGTRLTVV.